Presented here are 25 T cell receptor beta chains from one specimen sequenced in a study of CD8 T cells in Susac syndrome. When the RNA was reverse transcribed, random hexamers were used with an input of about 0.45 to 1 ug. TCRdb re-called the immunoSEQ multiplex PCR reads with MiXCR, one entry per CDR3 protein. The sample yields 2,400 or so distinct CDR3 sequences, approximately 73% seen once. Memory subsets for TEMRA sorting were set by CD27 and CD45RA. Sequencing used CD8+ TEMRA cells from PBMCs. The subset was: FACS-sorted terminally differentiated effector memory CD8+ T cells re-expressing CD45RA (CD8+ TEMRA). These receptor sequences come from a human donor with Susac syndrome.

The chain combines TRBV27 with TRBJ1-6, with a tentative D call TRBD1 (6 bases). V was cut by 6 bases and J by 9 bases, with 12 bases left in between. Germline CDR1 reads MNHEY; CDR2 reads SMNVEV (reference sequence). This CDR3 is built from 13 residues. The CDR3 bases are TGTGCCAGCAGACAGGGACCTAGTTCACCCCTCCACTTT. Encoded protein: CASRQGPSSPLHF.

This chain links TRBV14 with TRBJ2-2; D is undetermined. Deletions cut 0 bases from V and 1 base from J, with 9 bases between. This CDR3 has 16 residues. From germline, CDR1 is SGHDN and CDR2 FVKESK. CDR3 region: CASSQDFPWNTGELFF. The CDR3 nucleotides read TGTGCCAGCAGCCAAGATTTTCCTTGGAACACCGGGGAGCTGTTTTTT. Variable domain in full (rest from reference TRBV14 and TRBJ2-2): EAGVTQFPSHSVIEKGQTVTLRCDPISGHDNLYWYRRVMGKEIKFLLHFVKESKQDESGMPNNRFLAERTGGTYSTLKVQPAELEDSGVYFCASSQDFPWNTGELFFGEGSRLTVL.

V gene TRBV4-2 combines with J gene TRBJ2-3; no firm D call. V was clipped by 0 bases and J by 2 bases, with 12 bases between them. The germline gives CDR1 LGHNA, CDR2 YNFKEQ. The CDR3 has 16 residues. The CDR3 loop reads CASSQDTYEVTDTQYF. The CDR3 DNA follows: TGTGCCAGCAGCCAAGATACATACGAGGTCACAGATACGCAGTATTTT.

This clonotype was counted only a few times. The chain is built from TRBV20-1 and TRBJ2-5; maybe TRBD1 (6 bases). The germline V gene encodes CDR1 DFQATT and CDR2 SNEGSKA (reference sequence). V was cut by 1 base and J by 1 base, with 10 bases left in between. This CDR3 has 14 residues. CDR3 sequence reads: CSARGWDIQETQYF. The CDR3 region has the DNA TGCAGTGCTAGAGGGTGGGACATCCAAGAGACCCAGTACTTC.

The chain carries TRBV6-4 and TRBJ2-1; 16 bases map to TRBD2. V trimming: 10 bases; J trimming: 8 bases; junction bases outside the gene matches: 8. The CDR3 runs to 15 residues. Germline lookup yields CDR1 MRHNA and CDR2 SNTAGT. CDR3: CATSGTSGGADEQFF. In DNA form, the CDR3 reads TGTGCCACCTCCGGGACTAGCGGGGGGGCAGATGAGCAGTTCTTC.

The rearrangement links TRBV6-1 to TRBJ1-1, with D possibly TRBD1 on 6 matching bases. The CDR3 consists of 15 residues. Per the germline V gene, CDR1 is MNHNS and CDR2 is SASEGT. With 6 bases removed from V and 3 bases from J, the gap between germline ends came to 17 bases. In DNA, the CDR3 is TGTGCCAGCAGGCTCCGGGGGGGGCTCGACACTGAAGCTTTCTTT. Translation: CASRLRGGLDTEAFF.

Remarks on this clonotype: No DNA is shown, since the ends of the CDR3 on it are uncertain; the CDR3 is the one TCRdb lists. The chain combines TRBV23-1 with TRBJ2-2; the DNA was not compared with TRBD1, the D call given in the table. TRBV23-1 qualifies as an ORF whose function is uncertain. Inclusive of both ends, the CDR3 amounts to 13 amino acids. This CDR3 is CASSPGEPGSCFF.

V is TRBV12-3 or TRBV12-4 and J is TRBJ2-1; TRBD2 might be the D (5 bases). The CDR3 is made up of 14 amino acids. Trimming shortened V by 7 bases and J by 5 bases, and 15 bases separated the two germline ends. CDR3 loop: CASTLRGPDNEQFF. DNA of the CDR3: TGTGCCAGCACCCTCAGAGGGCCGGACAATGAGCAGTTCTTC.

Here the CDR3 reads CSASQDAGELFF. CDR3 bases: TGCAGTGCCAGCCAGGACGCCGGGGAGCTGTTTTTT. The chain joins TRBV20-1 to TRBJ2-2; D unclear. CDR1 DFQATT and CDR2 SNEGSKA come from the germline V gene (reference sequence). V was cut by 6 bases and J by 6 bases, with 11 bases left in between. The CDR3 is 12 residues long.

Remarks on this clonotype: Lacking the conserved final phenylalanine or tryptophan, this CDR3 likely reflects a read error. The chain links TRBV19 to TRBJ1-1; 9 bases line up with TRBD1. The CDR3 consists of 15 residues. Germline V gene lookup returns CDR1 LNHDA and CDR2 SQIVND (reference sequence). J was trimmed by 6 bases and V by 6 bases; bases with no gene match: 11. CDR3 coding DNA: TGTGCCAGTAGGCTTTTGGGACAGGGAGGTCCTGAAGCTTTCTCT. It specifies CASRLLGQGGPEAFS.

This clonotype was found a few times. The chain joins TRBV10-1 to TRBJ2-1; possibly TRBD1 or TRBD2 for D (5 bases each). CDR1 is WNHNN and CDR2 is SYGVQD in the germline V gene (reference sequence). The CDR3 has 16 amino acids. V was shortened by 0 bases and J by 7 bases, with 16 bases between the two germline ends. CDR3 DNA: TGCGCCAGCAGTGAGTCGTCGTGGGAGTGGGGGAATGAGCAGTTCTTC. Its translation is CASSESSWEWGNEQFF.

This chain uses TRBV7-9 with TRBJ1-1, with a weak D call TRBD1 (6 bases). In germline, CDR1 is SEHNR, CDR2 FQNEAQ (reference sequence). This CDR3 has 18 residues. The ends were cut back, 0 bases at V and 0 bases at J, with 17 bases in the middle. CDR3 sequence reads: CASSLAGHRARLNTEAFF. CDR3 nucleotide sequence: TGTGCCAGCAGCTTAGCGGGACACCGCGCCCGATTGAACACTGAAGCTTTCTTT.

The chain employs TRBV18 and TRBJ2-3; a possible D gene is TRBD2 (5 bases). V lost 6 bases and J 2 bases, leaving 24 bases between the germline ends. The CDR3 loop spans 18 amino acids. The germline V gene has CDR1 KGHSH and CDR2 LQKENI. In nucleotides, the CDR3 is TGTGCCAGCTCTCAGGCTGGACTGGAGGTTCAATTCACAGATACGCAGTATTTT. Residues: CASSQAGLEVQFTDTQYF.

The chain recombines TRBV6-4 with TRBJ2-2, with D uncertain. Trimming left V 0 bases short and J 8 bases short, with 7 bases between. Germline loops: CDR1 MRHNA, CDR2 SNTAGT. This CDR3 contains 13 residues. CDR3 region: CASSDSTTGELFF. The CDR3 DNA is TGTGCCAGCAGTGACTCGACCACTGGGGAGCTGTTTTTT.

Comments on this clonotype: Possible read error: a much larger clone is one base away. The V gene is TRBV27, the J gene TRBJ2-1; D assignment may be TRBD1 or TRBD2 (7 bases each). The CDR3 totals 14 residues. Germline V lookup: CDR1 MNHEY, CDR2 SMNVEV (reference sequence). V lost 8 bases to trimming and J lost 5 bases, with 16 bases between them. The CDR3: CASCRGGFNNEQFF. For the CDR3, the DNA is TGTGCCAGCTGCAGGGGGGGTTTTAACAATGAGCAGTTCTTC.

The V and J genes are TRBV30 and TRBJ2-7, with D maybe TRBD1 (5 bases). Trimming pared 8 bases from V and 5 bases from J, leaving 19 bases between. Germline CDR1 reads GTSNPN; CDR2 reads SVGIG (reference sequence). This CDR3 is 13 amino acids long. The CDR3 reads CARNPRVRNEQYF. The DNA for the CDR3 is TGTGCCCGTAACCCCAGGGTTCGGAACGAGCAGTACTTC. Complete variable domain (other parts from reference TRBV30 and TRBJ2-7): SQTIHQWPATLVQPVGSPLSLECTVEGTSNPNLYWYRQAAGRGLQLLFYSVGIGQISSEVPQNLSASRPQDRQFILSSKKLLLSDSGFYLCARNPRVRNEQYFGPGTRLTVT.

The chain uses TRBV20-1 and TRBJ2-3; D gene unclear. Trimming removed 1 base at V and 6 bases at J, with 8 bases between. The CDR3 sequence is 12 residues long. Germline assignment: CDR1 DFQATT and CDR2 SNEGSKA (reference sequence). The CDR3 DNA reads as TGCAGTGCTAGAGTTGATTGGGATACGCAGTATTTT. Its translation is CSARVDWDTQYF.

V is TRBV20-1 and J is TRBJ2-2; a weak D match, TRBD1 (5 bases). The ends were cut back, 3 bases at V and 6 bases at J, with 17 bases in the middle. Germline CDR1 is DFQATT and CDR2 is SNEGSKA (reference sequence). There are 15 residues in the CDR3. CDR3 sequence (DNA): TGCAGTGCTAGTCAGGGTTCGGCCGGCTCCGGGGAGCTGTTTTTT. It codes for CSASQGSAGSGELFF.

Note on this clonotype: Being one base from a much bigger clone, this may be a read error. This CDR3 fails to terminate in the conserved phenylalanine or tryptophan, so it likely reflects a read error. The chain carries TRBV6-2 or TRBV6-3 and TRBJ2-1; D is unresolved. Germline CDR1 is MNHEY and CDR2 is SVGEGT. Deletions cut 2 bases from V and 6 bases from J, with 5 bases between. CDR3 length: 12 residues. CDR3 in amino acids: CASSYPPNEQFL. The CDR3 DNA reads as TGTGCCAGCAGTTACCCTCCCAATGAGCAGTTCTTG.

The gene calls are TRBV6-5 and TRBJ1-1; the match to TRBD1 covers 8 bases. Germline-derived CDR1 and CDR2 are MNHEY and SVGAGI. The CDR3 contains 13 residues. Germline trimming cut 6 bases from V and 3 bases from J; bases unmatched to any gene: 3. The CDR3 DNA is TGTGCCAGCAGAAACAGGGGGGACACTGAAGCTTTCTTT. This gives the protein CASRNRGDTEAFF.

This clonotype was detected only a few times. The gene calls are TRBV2 and TRBJ2-7, with TRBD2 matching over 10 bases. The germline gives CDR1 SNHLY, CDR2 FYNNEI. The J segment lost 4 bases and the V segment lost 8 bases, leaving 14 bases of the junction unmatched. The CDR3 runs 16 residues. CDR3 residues: CASAGDLAGGPYEQYF. CDR3 coding DNA: TGTGCCAGCGCGGGAGATTTAGCGGGGGGACCGTACGAGCAGTACTTC.

The chain couples TRBV28 to TRBJ2-5, with 7 bases matching TRBD2. CDR1 is MDHEN and CDR2 is SYDVKM in the germline V gene. The CDR3 runs to 14 residues. V was clipped by 5 bases and J by 3 bases; unmatched bases: 6. The CDR3 sequence is CASSGLGLEETQYF. The CDR3, as DNA: TGTGCCAGCAGTGGGTTAGGACTAGAAGAGACCCAGTACTTC. Drawing the rest from reference TRBV28 and TRBJ2-5, the complete variable domain is DVKVTQSSRYLVKRTGEKVFLECVQDMDHENMFWYRQDPGLGLRLIYFSYDVKMKEKGDIPEGYSVSREKKERFSLILESASTNQTSMYLCASSGLGLEETQYFGPGTRLLVL.

This clonotype occurred a few times. This chain uses TRBV7-9 with TRBJ2-7, with D hard to call. Germline CDR1 reads SEHNR; CDR2 reads FQNEAQ (reference sequence). The CDR3 sequence is 15 residues long. V dropped 6 bases and J dropped 2 bases, with 17 bases sitting between them. The CDR3 region is CASSSERAFPYEQYF. In nucleotides, the CDR3 is TGTGCCAGCAGTTCCGAAAGGGCATTCCCCTACGAGCAGTACTTC. Using reference TRBV7-9 and TRBJ2-7 for the parts outside the CDR3, the full variable domain is DTGVSQNPRHKITKRGQNVTFRCDPISEHNRLYWYRQTLGQGPEFLTYFQNEAQLEKSRLLSDRFSAERPKGSFSTLEIQRTEQGDSAMYLCASSSERAFPYEQYFGPGTRLTVT.

The chain carries TRBV5-8 and TRBJ2-3; D possibly matches TRBD1 or TRBD2 (6 bases each). Germline-derived CDR1 and CDR2 are SGHTS and YDEGEE. This CDR3 contains 17 residues. V lost 2 bases to trimming and J lost 5 bases, with 21 bases between them. In nucleotides, the CDR3 is TGTGCCAGCAGCTTCGGAGGGTGGGGGCCCTATGGAGATACGCAGTATTTT. Protein product: CASSFGGWGPYGDTQYF.

This clonotype was observed a handful of times. The gene calls are TRBV28 and TRBJ2-7, with 10 bases that match TRBD1. The length of the CDR3 is 15 residues. The V gene's germline CDR1 is MDHEN and CDR2 SYDVKM. Germline trimming cut 3 bases from V and 0 bases from J; bases unmatched to any gene: 2. The CDR3 DNA sequence: TGTGCCAGCAGTTTCGGGACAGGGGACTCCTACGAGCAGTACTTC. Translated: CASSFGTGDSYEQYF.